This TCR beta chain was sequenced during a study of cytomegalovirus exposure and HLA in healthy donors. Study conclusions and caveats: Reports indicate that TCR beta sequences accurately predicted the HLA-A and HLA-B alleles of most subjects. In a later analysis, HLA-associated beta chains showed higher expansion and lower generation probabilities than comparable chains.

Healthy bone marrow donors formed the donor group. Comment on this clone: Its matching antigen is unknown.

PCR was performed using 60 Vbeta and 13 Jbeta primers. TCRdb's copy holds only in-frame clones and misses some; the assay was immunoSEQ multiplex PCR. Of around 80,000 clones in the sample, 78% were seen once. This clonotype was sampled from a man between 18 and 35 years old in good health and CMV-seropositive. What was sequenced was PBMCs.

CDR3 DNA: TGTGCCAGCAGTGGTACAGGGGGCAATCAGCCCCAGCATTTT. Amino acid sequence: CASSGTGGNQPQHF. The chain is built from TRBV25-1 and TRBJ1-5, with 7 bases identical to TRBD1. This CDR3 has 14 amino acids. The germline CDR1 and CDR2 sequences are MGHDK and SYGVNS. V lost 4 bases to trimming and J lost 2 bases; unmatched junction nucleotides: 2.